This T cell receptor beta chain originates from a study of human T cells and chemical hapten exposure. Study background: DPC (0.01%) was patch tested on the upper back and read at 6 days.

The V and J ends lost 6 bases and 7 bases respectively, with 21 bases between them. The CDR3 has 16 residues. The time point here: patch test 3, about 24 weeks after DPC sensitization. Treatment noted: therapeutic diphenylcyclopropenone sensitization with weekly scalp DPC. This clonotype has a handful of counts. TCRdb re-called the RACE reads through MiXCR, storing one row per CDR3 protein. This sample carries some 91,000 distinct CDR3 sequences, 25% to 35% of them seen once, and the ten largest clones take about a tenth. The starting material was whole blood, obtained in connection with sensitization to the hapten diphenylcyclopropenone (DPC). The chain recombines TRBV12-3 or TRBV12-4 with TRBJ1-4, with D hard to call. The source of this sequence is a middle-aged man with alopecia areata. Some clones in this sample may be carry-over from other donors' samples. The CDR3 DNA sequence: TGTGCCAGCAGCAGTGCAACGACCCCGCGGGCTGAAAAACTGTTTTTT. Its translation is CASSSATTPRAEKLFF.